These T cell receptor beta chains were read from a single sample in a study of technical replicates of blood from several donors. Some clones are missing from TCRdb's copy, which holds only in-frame ones; the method was immunoSEQ multiplex PCR. The sample holds roughly 72,000 clones; about 90% are singletons and the top ten take about 0.4%. The material sequenced was T cells isolated from PBMCs. These receptors came from a human donor in good health. Each CDR3 is given with its conserved first and last residue. A D gene is named only where the DNA matches it firmly. Only part of the rows carry a size: once, few, many, or a class if the clone is expanded.

TRBJ1-1,14,few,TRBV4-1,.,CASRLNRGSTEAFF,TGCGCCAGCAGATTAAACCGGGGGAGCACTGAAGCTTTCTTT
TRBJ2-3,14,.,TRBV7-9,.,CASIPSSSTDTQYF,TGTGCCAGCATTCCTAGCTCTAGCACAGATACGCAGTATTTT
TRBJ2-1,12,.,TRBV5-1,.,CASNVRGNEQFF,TGCGCCAGCAACGTCAGGGGCAATGAGCAGTTCTTC
TRBJ1-1,12,once,TRBV5-6,.,CASSFGGGPAFF,TGTGCCAGCAGCTTTGGGGGGGGCCCAGCTTTCTTT
TRBJ1-1,14,.,TRBV7-3,.,CASSLGAGNTEAFF,TGTGCCAGCAGCTTAGGCGCGGGGAACACTGAAGCTTTCTTT
TRBJ2-1,15,.,TRBV9,TRBD2,CASSVGSGLYNEQFF,TGTGCCAGCAGCGTAGGTAGCGGGTTGTACAATGAGCAGTTCTTC
TRBJ1-3,14,once,TRBV11-2,.,CASSLQVSGNTIYF,TGTGCCAGCAGCTTACAGGTCTCTGGAAACACCATATATTTT
TRBJ2-7,14,.,TRBV7-3,.,CASSRGDWGYEQYF,TGTGCCAGCAGCAGAGGGGACTGGGGTTACGAGCAGTACTTC
TRBJ2-5,16,.,TRBV18,TRBD2,CASSPDEREAGETQYF,TGTGCCAGCTCACCGGACGAGCGGGAGGCCGGGGAGACCCAGTACTTC
TRBJ1-5,16,.,TRBV27,.,CASSLLAGVSNQPQHF,TGTGCCAGCAGTTTATTGGCAGGGGTCAGCAATCAGCCCCAGCATTTT
TRBJ2-1,17,once,TRBV21-1,.,CASSKDRDIDLPNEQFF,TGTGCCAGCAGCAAGGACCGGGACATTGACTTACCCAATGAGCAGTTCTTC
TRBJ1-2,13,.,TRBV7-9,TRBD1,CASSPGTGNGYTF,TGTGCCAGCAGCCCAGGGACAGGGAATGGCTACACCTTC
TRBJ2-7,12,.,TRBV25-1,.,CASSDGGYEQYF,TGTGCCAGCAGTGATGGAGGATACGAGCAGTACTTC
TRBJ2-7,15,.,TRBV11-3,.,CASSLVGGGHYEQYF,TGTGCCAGCAGCTTAGTAGGGGGGGGACACTACGAGCAGTACTTC
TRBJ1-2,11,.,TRBV19,.,CASTEGYGYTF,TGTGCCAGTACAGAGGGCTATGGCTACACCTTC
TRBJ2-1,16,.,TRBV19,TRBD2,CASSMGLAGVWNEQFF,TGTGCCAGTAGTATGGGACTAGCGGGAGTCTGGAATGAGCAGTTCTTC